The 4 T cell receptor beta chains in this list originate from one sample, sequenced in a study of cytomegalovirus exposure and HLA in healthy donors. PCR involved 60 Vbeta and 13 Jbeta primers. Some clones are missing from TCRdb's copy, which holds only in-frame ones; the method was immunoSEQ multiplex PCR. The repertoire consists of 150,000 to 200,000 clones, with around 72% occurring once and the leading ten covering approximately 1.5%. The sample taken for sequencing was PBMCs. Receptor source: a man aged 45-65 years in good health and CMV-seronegative.

The rearrangement links TRBV6-5 to TRBJ1-5; D remains unclear. Germline V gene data show CDR1 as MNHEY and CDR2 as SVGAGI. V lost 0 bases and J 4 bases, leaving 10 bases between the germline ends. The CDR3 consists of 15 residues. In DNA form, the CDR3 reads TGTGCCAGCAGTTACTCGTCGGGCGGGAATCAGCCCCAGCATTTT. As protein: CASSYSSGGNQPQHF.

This chain uses TRBV5-1 with TRBJ2-1, with a possible D match to TRBD2 (7 bases). The ends were cut back, 9 bases at V and 2 bases at J, with 15 bases in the middle. The CDR3 spans 14 residues. The germline V gene encodes CDR1 SGHRS and CDR2 YFSETQ. CDR3 region: CATKGGGTYNEQFF. The CDR3, as DNA: TGCGCCACCAAGGGAGGGGGAACCTACAATGAGCAGTTCTTC.

This clone was seen more than once but under ten times. V is TRBV10-3 and J is TRBJ1-2; weak D call: TRBD1 (5 bases). Trimming pared 6 bases from V and 0 bases from J, leaving 14 bases between. This CDR3 region has 15 residues. Germline CDR1 reads ENHRY; CDR2 reads SYGVKD. CDR3 in DNA: TGTGCCATCAGATCGGAGAGGACAACTAACTATGGCTACACCTTC. This translates into CAIRSERTTNYGYTF.

The chain has TRBV5-1 and TRBJ1-2; TRBD1 matches 8 bases. V gave up 0 bases and J gave up 7 bases; unmatched junction bases: 8. This CDR3 contains 15 residues. Per germline, CDR1 SGHRS and CDR2 YFSETQ. The CDR3 nucleotides read TGCGCCAGCAGCTTGGAAGGGACAGGTATGGGTGGCTACACCTTC. It is translated as CASSLEGTGMGGYTF. Combining the CDR3 with reference TRBV5-1 and TRBJ1-2 gives the whole variable domain KAGVTQTPRYLIKTRGQQVTLSCSPISGHRSVSWYQQTPGQGLQFLFEYFSETQRNKGNFPGRFSGRQFSNSRSEMNVSTLELGDSALYLCASSLEGTGMGGYTFGSGTRLTVV.